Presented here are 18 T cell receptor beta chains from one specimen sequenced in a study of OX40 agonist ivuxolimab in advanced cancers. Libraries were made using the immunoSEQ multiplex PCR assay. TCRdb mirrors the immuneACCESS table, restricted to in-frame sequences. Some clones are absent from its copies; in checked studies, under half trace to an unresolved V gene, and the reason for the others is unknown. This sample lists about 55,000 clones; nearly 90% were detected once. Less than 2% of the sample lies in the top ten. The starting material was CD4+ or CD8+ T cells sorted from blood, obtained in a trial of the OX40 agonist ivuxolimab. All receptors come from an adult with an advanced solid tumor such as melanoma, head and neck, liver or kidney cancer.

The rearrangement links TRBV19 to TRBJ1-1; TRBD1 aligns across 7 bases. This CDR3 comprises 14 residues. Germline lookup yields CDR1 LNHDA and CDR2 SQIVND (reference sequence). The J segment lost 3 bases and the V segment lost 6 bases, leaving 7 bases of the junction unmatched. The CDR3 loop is CASSLRQGHTEAFF. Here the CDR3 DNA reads TGTGCCAGTAGCCTCCGACAGGGCCACACTGAAGCTTTCTTT.

CDR3 sequence: CASSPGTGFRETQYF. The CDR3 coding sequence is TGCGCCAGCAGTCCCGGGACAGGGTTTCGAGAGACCCAGTACTTC. The chain combines TRBV10-1 with TRBJ2-5, with 9 bases lining up with TRBD1. The CDR3 has 15 amino acids. Germline CDR1 reads WNHNN; CDR2 reads SYGVQD (reference sequence). V shed 5 bases and J 4 bases; nucleotides not matched to a gene: 8.

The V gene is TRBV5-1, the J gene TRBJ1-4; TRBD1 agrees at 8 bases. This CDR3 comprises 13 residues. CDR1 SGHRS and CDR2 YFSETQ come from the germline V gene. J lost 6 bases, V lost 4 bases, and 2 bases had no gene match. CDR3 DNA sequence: TGCGCCAGCAGCGCGACAGGGGATGAAAAACTGTTTTTT. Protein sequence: CASSATGDEKLFF.

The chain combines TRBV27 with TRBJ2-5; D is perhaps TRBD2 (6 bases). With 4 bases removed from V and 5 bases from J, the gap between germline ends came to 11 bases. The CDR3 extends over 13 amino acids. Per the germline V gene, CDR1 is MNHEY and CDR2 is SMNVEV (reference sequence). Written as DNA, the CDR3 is TGTGCCAGCAGTTCGGGACTTGTGGAGACCCAGTACTTC. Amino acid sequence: CASSSGLVETQYF.

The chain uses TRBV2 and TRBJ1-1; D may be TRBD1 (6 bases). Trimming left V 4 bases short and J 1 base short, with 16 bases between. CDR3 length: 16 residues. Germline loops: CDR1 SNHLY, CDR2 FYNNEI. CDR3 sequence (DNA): TGTGCCAGCAGTGTGAGAGAACAGGGTAGGAACACTGAAGCTTTCTTT. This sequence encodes CASSVREQGRNTEAFF.

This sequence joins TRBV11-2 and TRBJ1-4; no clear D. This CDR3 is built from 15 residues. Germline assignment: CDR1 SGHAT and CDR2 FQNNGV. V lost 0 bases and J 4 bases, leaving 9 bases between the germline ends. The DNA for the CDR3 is TGTGCCAGCAGCTTAGATGGGCAGATTAATGAAAAACTGTTTTTT. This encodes CASSLDGQINEKLFF.

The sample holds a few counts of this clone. The CDR3 spells CASSLGLAGGNNEQFF. CDR3 in DNA: TGTGCCAGCAGCTTGGGACTAGCGGGTGGGAACAATGAGCAGTTCTTC. The chain recombines TRBV5-4 with TRBJ2-1; 10 bases are a match to TRBD2. J lost 5 bases, V lost 0 bases, and 5 bases had no gene match. This CDR3 spans 16 amino acids. Looked up from germline, CDR1 is SGHNT and CDR2 is YYREEE (reference sequence).

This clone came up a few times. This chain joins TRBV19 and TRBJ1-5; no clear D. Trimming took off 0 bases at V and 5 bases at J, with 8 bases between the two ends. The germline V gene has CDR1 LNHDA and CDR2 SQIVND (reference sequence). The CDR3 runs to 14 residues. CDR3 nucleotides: TGTGCCAGTAGTATAGAGGGTCTGGATCAGCCCCAGCATTTT. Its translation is CASSIEGLDQPQHF.

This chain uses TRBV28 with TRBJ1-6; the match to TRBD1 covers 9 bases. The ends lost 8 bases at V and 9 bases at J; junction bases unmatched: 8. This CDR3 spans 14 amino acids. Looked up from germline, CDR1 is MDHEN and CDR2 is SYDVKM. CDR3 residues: CASRSGTGSSPLHF. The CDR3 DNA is TGTGCCAGCCGATCCGGGACAGGGAGTTCACCCCTCCACTTT. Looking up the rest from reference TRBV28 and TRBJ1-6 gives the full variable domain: DVKVTQSSRYLVKRTGEKVFLECVQDMDHENMFWYRQDPGLGLRLIYFSYDVKMKEKGDIPEGYSVSREKKERFSLILESASTNQTSMYLCASRSGTGSSPLHFGNGTRLTVT.

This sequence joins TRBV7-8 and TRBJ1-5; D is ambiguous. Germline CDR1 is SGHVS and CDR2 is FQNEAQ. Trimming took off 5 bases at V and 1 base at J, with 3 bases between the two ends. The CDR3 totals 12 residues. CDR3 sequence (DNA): TGTGCCAGCAGCCGAAGCAATCAGCCCCAGCATTTT. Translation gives CASSRSNQPQHF.

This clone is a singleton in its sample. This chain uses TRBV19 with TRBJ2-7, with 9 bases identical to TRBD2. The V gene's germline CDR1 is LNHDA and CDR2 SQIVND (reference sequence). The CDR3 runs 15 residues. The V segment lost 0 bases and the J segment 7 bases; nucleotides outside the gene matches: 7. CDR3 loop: CASSIDGLAGGEQYF. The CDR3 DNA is TGTGCCAGTAGTATAGATGGTCTGGCGGGAGGGGAGCAGTACTTC.

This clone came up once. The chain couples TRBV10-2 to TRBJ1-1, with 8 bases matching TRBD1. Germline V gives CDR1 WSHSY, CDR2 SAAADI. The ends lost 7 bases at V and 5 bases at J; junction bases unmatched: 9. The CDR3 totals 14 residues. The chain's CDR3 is CASTRGTGGTEAFF. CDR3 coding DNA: TGCGCCAGCACAAGAGGAACAGGGGGGACTGAAGCTTTCTTT.

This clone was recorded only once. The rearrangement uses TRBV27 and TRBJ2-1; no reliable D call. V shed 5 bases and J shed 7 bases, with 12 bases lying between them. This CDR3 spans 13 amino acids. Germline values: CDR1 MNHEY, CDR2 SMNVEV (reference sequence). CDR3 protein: CASSPTLRNEQFF. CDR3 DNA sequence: TGTGCCAGCAGTCCCACCCTTAGGAATGAGCAGTTCTTC.

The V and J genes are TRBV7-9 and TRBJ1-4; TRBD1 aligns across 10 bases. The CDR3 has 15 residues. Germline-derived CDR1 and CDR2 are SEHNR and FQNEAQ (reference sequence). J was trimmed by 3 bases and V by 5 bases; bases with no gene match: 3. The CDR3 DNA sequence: TGTGCCAGCAGCCCCGGGACAGGGGCTAATGAAAAACTGTTTTTT. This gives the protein CASSPGTGANEKLFF. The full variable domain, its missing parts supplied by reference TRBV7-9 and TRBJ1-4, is DTGVSQNPRHKITKRGQNVTFRCDPISEHNRLYWYRQTLGQGPEFLTYFQNEAQLEKSRLLSDRFSAERPKGSFSTLEIQRTEQGDSAMYLCASSPGTGANEKLFFGSGTQLSVL.

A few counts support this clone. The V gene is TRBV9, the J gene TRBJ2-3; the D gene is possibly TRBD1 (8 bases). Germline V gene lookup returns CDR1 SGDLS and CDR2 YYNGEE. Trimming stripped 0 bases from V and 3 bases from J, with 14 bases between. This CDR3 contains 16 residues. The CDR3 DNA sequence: TGTGCCAGCAGCGTAGACAGGGGGGGTGATACAGATACGCAGTATTTT. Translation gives CASSVDRGGDTDTQYF.

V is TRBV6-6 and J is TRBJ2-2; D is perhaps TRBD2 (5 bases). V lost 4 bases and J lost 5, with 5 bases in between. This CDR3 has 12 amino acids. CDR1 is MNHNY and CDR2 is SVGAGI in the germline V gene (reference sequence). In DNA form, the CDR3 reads TGTGCCAGCAGTTCGGGGACCGGGGAGCTGTTTTTT. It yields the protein CASSSGTGELFF.

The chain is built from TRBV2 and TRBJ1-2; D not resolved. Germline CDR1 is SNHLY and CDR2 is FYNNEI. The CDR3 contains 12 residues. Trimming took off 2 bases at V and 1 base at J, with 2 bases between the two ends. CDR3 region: CASSELNYGYTF. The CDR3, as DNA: TGTGCCAGCAGTGAACTTAACTATGGCTACACCTTC.

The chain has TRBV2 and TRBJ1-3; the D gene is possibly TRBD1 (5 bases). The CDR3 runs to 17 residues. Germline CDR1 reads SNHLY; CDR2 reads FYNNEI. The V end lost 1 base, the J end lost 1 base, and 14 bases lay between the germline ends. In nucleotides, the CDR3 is TGTGCCAGCAGTGAAGAAAGGTTTGAGGGGTCTGGAAACACCATATATTTT. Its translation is CASSEERFEGSGNTIYF. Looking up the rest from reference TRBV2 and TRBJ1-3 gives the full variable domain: EPEVTQTPSHQVTQMGQEVILRCVPISNHLYFYWYRQILGQKVEFLVSFYNNEISEKSEIFDDQFSVERPDGSNFTLKIRSTKLEDSAMYFCASSEERFEGSGNTIYFGEGSWLTVV.